This entry concerns a single T cell receptor (beta chain). What it recognizes is unknown. V was trimmed by 7 bases and J by 0 bases, leaving 13 bases between them. This CDR3 has 15 amino acids. Germline V gene lookup returns CDR1 SGHTA and CDR2 FQGNSA. This sample was included in a study of memory CD4+ T cells and cytomegalovirus serostatus. General study results and limits: CD4+ memory repertoires contained about 40% of the 164 reported CMV TCRbeta sequences.

Single viable CD3+CD4+CD8-CD45RO+ cells were sorted as the memory CD4+ T cells. TCRdb's copy holds only in-frame clones and misses some; the assay was immunoSEQ multiplex PCR. The data show fewer than 90,000 clones, 78% seen once. What was sequenced was memory CD4+ T cells from blood. The V call is TRBV7-2, the J call TRBJ2-1; D is undetermined. The source of this sequence is an adult in good health and CMV-seropositive. Written as DNA, the CDR3 is TGTGCCAGCACCCGCACCGGGTCCTCCTACAATGAGCAGTTCTTC. Its translation: CASTRTGSSYNEQFF.